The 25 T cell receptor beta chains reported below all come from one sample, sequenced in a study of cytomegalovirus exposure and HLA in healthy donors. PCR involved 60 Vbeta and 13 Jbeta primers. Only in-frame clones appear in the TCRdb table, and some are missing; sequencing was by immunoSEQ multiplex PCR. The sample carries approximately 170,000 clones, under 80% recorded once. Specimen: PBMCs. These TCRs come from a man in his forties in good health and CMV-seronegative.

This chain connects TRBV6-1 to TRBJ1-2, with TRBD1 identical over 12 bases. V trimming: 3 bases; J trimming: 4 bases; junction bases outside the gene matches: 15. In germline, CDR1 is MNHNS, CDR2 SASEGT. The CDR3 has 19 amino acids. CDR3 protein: CASSDIWEGQGAHRYGYTF. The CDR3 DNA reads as TGTGCCAGCAGTGATATCTGGGAGGGACAGGGGGCGCATCGCTATGGCTACACCTTC.

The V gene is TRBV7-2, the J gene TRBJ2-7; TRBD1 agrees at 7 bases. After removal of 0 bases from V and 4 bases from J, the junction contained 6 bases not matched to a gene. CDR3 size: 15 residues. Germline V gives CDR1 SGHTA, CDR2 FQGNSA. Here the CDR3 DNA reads TGTGCCAGCAGCTTAGCGGTCGGACAGGAGTACGAGCAGTACTTC. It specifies CASSLAVGQEYEQYF.

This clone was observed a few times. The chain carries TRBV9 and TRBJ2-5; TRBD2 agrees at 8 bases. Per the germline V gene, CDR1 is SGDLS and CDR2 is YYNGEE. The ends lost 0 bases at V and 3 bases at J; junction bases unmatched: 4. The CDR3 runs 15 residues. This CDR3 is CASSVGVAGKETQYF. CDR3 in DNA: TGTGCCAGCAGCGTAGGGGTAGCGGGAAAAGAGACCCAGTACTTC.

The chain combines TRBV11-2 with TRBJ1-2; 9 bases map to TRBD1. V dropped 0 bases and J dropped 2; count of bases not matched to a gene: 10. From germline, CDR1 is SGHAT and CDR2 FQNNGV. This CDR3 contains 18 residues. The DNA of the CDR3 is TGTGCCAGCAGCTTAGAGGGACAGGGACGATACTTGAACTATGGCTACACCTTC. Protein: CASSLEGQGRYLNYGYTF.

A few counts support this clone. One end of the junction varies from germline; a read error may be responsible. CDR3 loop: CASSEGGLAEETQYF. The CDR3 DNA reads TGTGCCAGCAGCGAAGGGGGCCTAGCGGAAGAGACCCAGTACTTC. The rearrangement uses TRBV6-1 and TRBJ2-5; D tentatively fits TRBD1 or TRBD2 (7 bases each). This CDR3 has 15 amino acids. The V gene's germline CDR1 is MNHNS and CDR2 SASEGT.

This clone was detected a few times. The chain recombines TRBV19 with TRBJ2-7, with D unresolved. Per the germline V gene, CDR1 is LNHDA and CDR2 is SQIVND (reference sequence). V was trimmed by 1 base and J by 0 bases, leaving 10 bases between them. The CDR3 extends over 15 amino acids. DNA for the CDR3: TGTGCCAGTAGTATAGGGGCCCGTAGCTCCTACGAGCAGTACTTC. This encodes CASSIGARSSYEQYF. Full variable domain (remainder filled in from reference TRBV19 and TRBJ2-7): DGGITQSPKYLFRKEGQNVTLSCEQNLNHDAMYWYRQDPGQGLRLIYYSQIVNDFQKGDIAEGYSVSREKKESFPLTVTSAQKNPTAFYLCASSIGARSSYEQYFGPGTRLTVT.

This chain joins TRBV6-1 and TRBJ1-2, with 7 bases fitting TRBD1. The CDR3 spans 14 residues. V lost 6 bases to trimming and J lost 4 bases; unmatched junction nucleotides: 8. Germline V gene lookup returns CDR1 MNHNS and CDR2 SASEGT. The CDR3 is CASRDPQGIYGYTF. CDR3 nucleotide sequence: TGTGCCAGCAGAGACCCACAGGGGATCTATGGCTACACCTTC.

CDR3 nucleotides: TGTGCCAGCAGTCTCCTAGCGGGGGTCTACGAGCAGTACTTC. It specifies CASSLLAGVYEQYF. This sequence joins TRBV6-5 and TRBJ2-7; 10 bases agree with TRBD2. Germline V lookup: CDR1 MNHEY, CDR2 SVGAGI. V was clipped by 5 bases and J by 3 bases; unmatched bases: 4. The CDR3 is made up of 14 amino acids.

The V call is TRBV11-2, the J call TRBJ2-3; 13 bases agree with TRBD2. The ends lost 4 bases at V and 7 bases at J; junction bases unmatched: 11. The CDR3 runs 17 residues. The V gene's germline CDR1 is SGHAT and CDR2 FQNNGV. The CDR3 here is CASSSTSGLAGSYTQYF. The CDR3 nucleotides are TGTGCCAGCAGCTCAACTTCGGGACTAGCGGGGTCTTATACGCAGTATTTT. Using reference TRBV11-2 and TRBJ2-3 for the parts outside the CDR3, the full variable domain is EAGVAQSPRYKIIEKRQSVAFWCNPISGHATLYWYQQILGQGPKLLIQFQNNGVVDDSQLPKDRFSAERLKGVDSTLKIQPAKLEDSAVYLCASSSTSGLAGSYTQYFGPGTRLTVL.

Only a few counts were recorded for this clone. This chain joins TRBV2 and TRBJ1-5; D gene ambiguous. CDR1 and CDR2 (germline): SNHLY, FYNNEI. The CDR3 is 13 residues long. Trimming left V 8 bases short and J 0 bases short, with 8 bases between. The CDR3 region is CASHSSSNQPQHF. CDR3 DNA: TGTGCCAGCCACAGTAGTAGCAATCAGCCCCAGCATTTT.

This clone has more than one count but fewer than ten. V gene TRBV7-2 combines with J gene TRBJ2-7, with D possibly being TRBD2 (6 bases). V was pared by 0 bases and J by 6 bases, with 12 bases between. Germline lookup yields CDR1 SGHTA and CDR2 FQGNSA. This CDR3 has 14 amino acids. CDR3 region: CASSLAGSGVEQYF. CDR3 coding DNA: TGTGCCAGCAGCTTAGCCGGGTCGGGGGTCGAGCAGTACTTC.

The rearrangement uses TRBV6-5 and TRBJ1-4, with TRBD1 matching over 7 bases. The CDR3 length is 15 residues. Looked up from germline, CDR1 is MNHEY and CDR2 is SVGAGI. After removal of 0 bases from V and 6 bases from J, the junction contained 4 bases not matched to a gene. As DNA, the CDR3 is TGTGCCAGCAGTTACTCGCCAGGGGGTCATGAAAAACTGTTTTTT. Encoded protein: CASSYSPGGHEKLFF.

CDR3 protein: CSVFTENYGYTF. The CDR3 DNA is TGCAGCGTTTTCACAGAAAACTATGGCTACACCTTC. The J gene is TRBJ1-2, the V gene TRBV29-1, with no clear D. The CDR3 sequence is 12 residues long. The germline V gene encodes CDR1 SQVTM and CDR2 ANQGSEA. V was trimmed by 5 bases and J by 2 bases, leaving 9 bases between them.

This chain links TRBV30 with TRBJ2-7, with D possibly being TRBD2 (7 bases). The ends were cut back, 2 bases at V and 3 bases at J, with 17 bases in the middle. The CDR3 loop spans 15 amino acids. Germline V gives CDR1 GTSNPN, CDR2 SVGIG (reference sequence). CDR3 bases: TGTGCCTGGAGTTCGGGGGGCAGGAAGAGCTACGAGCAGTACTTC. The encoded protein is CAWSSGGRKSYEQYF.

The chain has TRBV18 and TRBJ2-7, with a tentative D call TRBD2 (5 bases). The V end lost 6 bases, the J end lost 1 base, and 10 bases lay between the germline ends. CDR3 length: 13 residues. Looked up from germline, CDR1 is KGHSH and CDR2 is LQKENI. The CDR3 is CASSPDSSYEQYF. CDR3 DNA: TGTGCCAGCTCCCCGGACTCTTCCTACGAGCAGTACTTC.

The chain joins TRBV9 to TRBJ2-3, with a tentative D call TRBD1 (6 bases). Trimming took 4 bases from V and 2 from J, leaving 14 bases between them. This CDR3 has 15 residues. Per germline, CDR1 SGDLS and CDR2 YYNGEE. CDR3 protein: CASSLGQGTTDTQYF. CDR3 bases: TGTGCCAGCAGCTTGGGGCAGGGGACCACAGATACGCAGTATTTT.

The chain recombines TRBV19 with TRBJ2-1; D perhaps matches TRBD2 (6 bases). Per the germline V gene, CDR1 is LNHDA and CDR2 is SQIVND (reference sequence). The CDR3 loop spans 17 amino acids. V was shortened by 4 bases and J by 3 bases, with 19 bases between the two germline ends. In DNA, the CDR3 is TGTGCCAGTAGTACCAATCCGACTAGAGTAGGCTACAATGAGCAGTTCTTC. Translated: CASSTNPTRVGYNEQFF.

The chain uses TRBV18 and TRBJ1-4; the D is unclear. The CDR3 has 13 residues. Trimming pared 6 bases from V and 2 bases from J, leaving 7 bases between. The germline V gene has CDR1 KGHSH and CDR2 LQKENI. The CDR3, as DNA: TGTGCCAGCTCGGAGAGTACTAATGAAAAACTGTTTTTT. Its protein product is CASSESTNEKLFF. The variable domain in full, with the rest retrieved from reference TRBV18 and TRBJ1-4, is NAGVMQNPRHLVRRRGQEARLRCSPMKGHSHVYWYRQLPEEGLKFMVYLQKENIIDESGMPKERFSAEFPKEGPSILRIQQVVRGDSAAYFCASSESTNEKLFFGSGTQLSVL.

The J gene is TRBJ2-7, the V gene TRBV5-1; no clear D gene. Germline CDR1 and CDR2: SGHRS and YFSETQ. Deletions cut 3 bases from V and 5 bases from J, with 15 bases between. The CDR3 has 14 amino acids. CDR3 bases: TGCGCCAGCAGCTCTCACATAGGAGTGGACGAGCAGTACTTC. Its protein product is CASSSHIGVDEQYF.

Here the CDR3 DNA reads TGTGCCAGCAGTCCTAGCGGGTTAGGCACAGATACGCAGTATTTT. It is translated as CASSPSGLGTDTQYF. This rearrangement joins TRBV5-4 to TRBJ2-3; TRBD2 agrees at 8 bases. The ends lost 5 bases at V and 1 base at J; junction bases unmatched: 6. This CDR3 spans 15 amino acids. Germline values: CDR1 SGHNT, CDR2 YYREEE (reference sequence).

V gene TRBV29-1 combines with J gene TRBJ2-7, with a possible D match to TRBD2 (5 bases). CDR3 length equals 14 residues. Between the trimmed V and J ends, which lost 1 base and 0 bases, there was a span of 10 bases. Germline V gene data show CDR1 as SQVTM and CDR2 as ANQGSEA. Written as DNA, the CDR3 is TGCAGCGTTGAAGTTAGCGCCTACTCCTACGAGCAGTACTTC. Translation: CSVEVSAYSYEQYF.

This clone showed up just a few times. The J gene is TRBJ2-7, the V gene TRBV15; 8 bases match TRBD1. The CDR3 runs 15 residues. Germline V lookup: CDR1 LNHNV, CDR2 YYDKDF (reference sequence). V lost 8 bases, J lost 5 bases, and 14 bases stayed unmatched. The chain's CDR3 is CATLTFTPGGDEQYF. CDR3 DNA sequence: TGTGCCACCTTAACCTTCACTCCAGGGGGCGACGAGCAGTACTTC. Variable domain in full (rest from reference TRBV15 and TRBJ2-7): DAMVIQNPRYQVTQFGKPVTLSCSQTLNHNVMYWYQQKSSQAPKLLFHYYDKDFNNEADTPDNFQSRRPNTSFCFLDIRSPGLGDTAMYLCATLTFTPGGDEQYFGPGTRLTVT.

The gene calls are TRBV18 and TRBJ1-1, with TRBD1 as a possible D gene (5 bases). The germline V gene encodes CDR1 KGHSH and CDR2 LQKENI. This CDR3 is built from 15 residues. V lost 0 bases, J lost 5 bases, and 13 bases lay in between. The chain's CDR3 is CASSPPTVKGTEAFF. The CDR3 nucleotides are TGTGCCAGCTCACCACCGACAGTCAAAGGGACTGAAGCTTTCTTT.

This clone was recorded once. The CDR3 sequence: CAISAGLAGGTNTGELFF. Written as DNA, the CDR3 is TGTGCCATCAGTGCGGGACTAGCGGGAGGGACGAACACCGGGGAGCTGTTTTTT. The chain employs TRBV10-3 and TRBJ2-2; 16 nucleotides match TRBD2. The junction had 2 bases not matched to a gene; V was cut back by 4 bases and J by 0 bases. Germline V gene lookup returns CDR1 ENHRY and CDR2 SYGVKD. The CDR3 is 18 amino acids.

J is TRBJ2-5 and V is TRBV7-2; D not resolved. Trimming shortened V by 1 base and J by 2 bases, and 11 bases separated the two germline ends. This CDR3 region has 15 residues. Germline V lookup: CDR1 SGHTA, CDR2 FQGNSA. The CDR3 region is CASSLVVGPQETQYF. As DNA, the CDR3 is TGTGCCAGCAGCTTAGTGGTTGGGCCACAAGAGACCCAGTACTTC.